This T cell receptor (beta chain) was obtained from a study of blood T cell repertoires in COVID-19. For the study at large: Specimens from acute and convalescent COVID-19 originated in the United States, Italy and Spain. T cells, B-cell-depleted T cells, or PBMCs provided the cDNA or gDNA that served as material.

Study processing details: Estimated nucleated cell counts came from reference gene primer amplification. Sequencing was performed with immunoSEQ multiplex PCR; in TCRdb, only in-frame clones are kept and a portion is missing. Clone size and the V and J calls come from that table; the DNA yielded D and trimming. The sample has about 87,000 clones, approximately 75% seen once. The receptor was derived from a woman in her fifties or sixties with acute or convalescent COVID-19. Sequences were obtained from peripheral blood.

The CDR3 sequence: CASSLFQGRGNTEAFF. DNA of the CDR3: TGTGCCAGCAGTTTATTTCAGGGAAGGGGGAACACTGAAGCTTTCTTT. The chain combines TRBV28 with TRBJ1-1; possibly TRBD1 for D (5 bases). Trimming pared 1 base from V and 1 base from J, leaving 13 bases between. This CDR3 contains 16 residues. Germline CDR1 MDHEN, CDR2 SYDVKM.